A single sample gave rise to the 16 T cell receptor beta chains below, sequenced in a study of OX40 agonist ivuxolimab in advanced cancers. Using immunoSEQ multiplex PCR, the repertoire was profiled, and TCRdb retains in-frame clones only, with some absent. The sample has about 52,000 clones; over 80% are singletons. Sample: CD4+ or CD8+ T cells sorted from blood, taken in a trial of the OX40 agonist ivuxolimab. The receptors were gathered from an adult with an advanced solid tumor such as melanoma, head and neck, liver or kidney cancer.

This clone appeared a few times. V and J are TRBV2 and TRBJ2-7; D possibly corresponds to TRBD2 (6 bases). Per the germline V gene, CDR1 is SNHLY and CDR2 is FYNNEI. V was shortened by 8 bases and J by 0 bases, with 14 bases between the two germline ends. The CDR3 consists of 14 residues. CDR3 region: CASAAPLASYEQYV. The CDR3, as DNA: TGTGCCAGCGCAGCCCCACTAGCCTCCTACGAGCAGTACGTC.

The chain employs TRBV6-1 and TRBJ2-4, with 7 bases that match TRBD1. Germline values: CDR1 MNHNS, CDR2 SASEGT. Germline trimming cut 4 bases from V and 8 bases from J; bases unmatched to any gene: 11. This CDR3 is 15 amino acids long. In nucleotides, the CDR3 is TGTGCCAGCAGTGCAAGACGACAGGGTGAGGACATTCAGTACTTC. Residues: CASSARRQGEDIQYF.

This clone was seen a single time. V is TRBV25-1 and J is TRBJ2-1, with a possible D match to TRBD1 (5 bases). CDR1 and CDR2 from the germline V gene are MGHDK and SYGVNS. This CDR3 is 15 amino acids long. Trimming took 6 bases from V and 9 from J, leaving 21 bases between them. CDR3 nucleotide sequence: TGTGCCAGCAGGGGGTTAGGACAAGTACGGTTTGAGCAGTTCTTC. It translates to CASRGLGQVRFEQFF.

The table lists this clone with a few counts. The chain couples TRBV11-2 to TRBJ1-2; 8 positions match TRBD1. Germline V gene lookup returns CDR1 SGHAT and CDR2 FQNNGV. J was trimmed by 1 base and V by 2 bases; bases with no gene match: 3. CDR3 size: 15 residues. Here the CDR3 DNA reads TGTGCCAGCAGCTTACGGACAGGGATTAACTATGGCTACACCTTC. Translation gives CASSLRTGINYGYTF. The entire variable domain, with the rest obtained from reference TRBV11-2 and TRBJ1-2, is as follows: EAGVAQSPRYKIIEKRQSVAFWCNPISGHATLYWYQQILGQGPKLLIQFQNNGVVDDSQLPKDRFSAERLKGVDSTLKIQPAKLEDSAVYLCASSLRTGINYGYTFGSGTRLTVV.

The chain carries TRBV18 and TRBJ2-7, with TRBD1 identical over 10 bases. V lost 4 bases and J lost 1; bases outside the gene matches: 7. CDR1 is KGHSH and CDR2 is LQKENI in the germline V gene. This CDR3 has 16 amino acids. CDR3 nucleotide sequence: TGTGCCAGCTCACTGACCGGGACAGGGGCATCCTACGAGCAGTACTTC. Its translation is CASSLTGTGASYEQYF.

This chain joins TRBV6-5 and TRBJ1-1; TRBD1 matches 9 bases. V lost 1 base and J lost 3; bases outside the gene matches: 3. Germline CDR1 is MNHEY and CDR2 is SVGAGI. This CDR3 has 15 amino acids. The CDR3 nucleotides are TGTGCCAGCAGTTACTGGGGGGACAGGGACACTGAAGCTTTCTTT. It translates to CASSYWGDRDTEAFF.

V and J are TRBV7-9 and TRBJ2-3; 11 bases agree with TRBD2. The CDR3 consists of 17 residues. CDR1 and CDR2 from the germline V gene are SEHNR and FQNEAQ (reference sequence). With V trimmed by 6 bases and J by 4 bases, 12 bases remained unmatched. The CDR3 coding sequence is TGTGCCAGCAGGCCAATGGGTACTAGCGGGAGTTCAGATACGCAGTATTTT. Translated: CASRPMGTSGSSDTQYF.

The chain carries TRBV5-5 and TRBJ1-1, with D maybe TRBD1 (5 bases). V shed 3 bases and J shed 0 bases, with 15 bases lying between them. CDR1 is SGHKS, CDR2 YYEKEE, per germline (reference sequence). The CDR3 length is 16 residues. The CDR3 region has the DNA TGTGCCAGCAGCTCCCACCGCGGGACTGTGAACACTGAAGCTTTCTTT. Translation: CASSSHRGTVNTEAFF.

The CDR3 loop is CATRLAGEGHEQFF. CDR3 DNA: TGTGCCACCCGACTAGCGGGAGAAGGCCATGAGCAGTTCTTC. The chain has TRBV10-3 and TRBJ2-1; 12 bases map to TRBD2. The junction had 9 bases not matched to a gene; V was cut back by 10 bases and J by 8 bases. Germline-derived CDR1 and CDR2 are ENHRY and SYGVKD. The CDR3 has 14 amino acids.

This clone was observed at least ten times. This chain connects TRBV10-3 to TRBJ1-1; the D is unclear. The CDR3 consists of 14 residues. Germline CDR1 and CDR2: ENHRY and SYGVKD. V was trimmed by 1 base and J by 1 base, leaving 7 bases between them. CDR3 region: CAISEFTGNTEAFF. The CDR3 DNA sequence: TGTGCCATCAGTGAGTTTACGGGGAACACTGAAGCTTTCTTT.

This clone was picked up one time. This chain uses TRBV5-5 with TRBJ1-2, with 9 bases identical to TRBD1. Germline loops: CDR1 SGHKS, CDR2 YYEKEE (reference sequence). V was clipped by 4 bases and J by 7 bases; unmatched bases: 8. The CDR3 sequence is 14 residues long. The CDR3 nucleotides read TGTGCCAGCAGCGCGAGACAGGGGGAGCGTGGCTACACCTTC. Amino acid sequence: CASSARQGERGYTF.

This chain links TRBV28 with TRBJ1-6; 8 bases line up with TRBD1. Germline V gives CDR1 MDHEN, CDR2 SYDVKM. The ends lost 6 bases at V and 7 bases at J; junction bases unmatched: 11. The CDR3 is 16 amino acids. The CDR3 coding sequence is TGTGCCAGCAGGCCTCGCGGACAGGGAGAGAATTCACCCCTCCACTTT. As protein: CASRPRGQGENSPLHF.

This CDR3 reads CASSYSDTQYF. In DNA, the CDR3 is TGTGCCAGCAGTTACTCAGATACGCAGTATTTT. This chain uses TRBV6-6 with TRBJ2-3, with D hard to call. The CDR3 sequence is 11 residues long. V lost 0 bases and J lost 5, with 0 bases in between. CDR1 and CDR2 (germline): MNHNY, SVGAGI (reference sequence).

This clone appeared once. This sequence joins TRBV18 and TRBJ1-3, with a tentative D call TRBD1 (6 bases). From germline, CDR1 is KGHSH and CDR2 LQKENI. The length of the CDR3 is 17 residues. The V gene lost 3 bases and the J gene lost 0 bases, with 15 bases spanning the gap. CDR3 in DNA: TGTGCCAGCTCACCTTCATTGGACAGTTACTCTGGAAACACCATATATTTT. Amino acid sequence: CASSPSLDSYSGNTIYF.

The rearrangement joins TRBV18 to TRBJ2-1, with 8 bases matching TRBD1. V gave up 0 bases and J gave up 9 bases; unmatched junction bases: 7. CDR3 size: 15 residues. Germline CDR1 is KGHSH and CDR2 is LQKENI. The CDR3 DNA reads TGTGCCAGCTCACCACCGCAGGGGGCGTTGGGTGAGCAGTTCTTC. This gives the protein CASSPPQGALGEQFF.

DNA of the CDR3: TGTGCCATCAGTACTACTAGCGGGAGGAGGTCAGATACGCAGTATTTT. Its translation: CAISTTSGRRSDTQYF. The rearrangement uses TRBV10-3 and TRBJ2-3; 12 bases fit TRBD2. The CDR3 spans 16 residues. Per germline, CDR1 ENHRY and CDR2 SYGVKD. V lost 5 bases and J lost 4; bases outside the gene matches: 7.